This T cell receptor (beta chain) was captured in a study of blood T cell repertoires in COVID-19. Germline values: CDR1 LGHDT, CDR2 YNNKEL (reference sequence). Trimming took off 1 base at V and 1 base at J, with 19 bases between the two ends. The CDR3 length is 19 residues. Measured with immunoSEQ multiplex PCR; TCRdb has only the in-frame clones, and not every one. The sample holds over 140,000 clones, about four fifths seen once. The sequence derives from a woman aged 55 to 70 with acute or convalescent COVID-19. The rearrangement joins TRBV3-1 (or the pseudogene TRBV3-2) to TRBJ2-2; D is perhaps TRBD1 (5 bases). The source material was peripheral blood. The CDR3 sequence is CASSQGPLGASWNTGELFF. DNA of the CDR3: TGTGCCAGCAGCCAAGGGCCACTTGGGGCTAGTTGGAACACCGGGGAGCTGTTTTTT.